What follows is one TCR beta chain and its context. Only in-frame clones appear in the TCRdb table, and some are missing; sequencing was by immunoSEQ multiplex PCR. Of over 250,000 clones listed, 87% are singletons. V was pared by 3 bases and J by 7 bases, with 10 bases of the junction left unmatched. Per the germline V gene, CDR1 is LNHDA and CDR2 is SQIVND (reference sequence). This CDR3 contains 15 residues. This sample is drawn from a study of blood T cell repertoires in COVID-19. In the study overall: Samples of COVID-19 (acute and convalescent) were obtained from the United States, Italy and Spain.

Recruitment covered over 20 US areas and drew participants whose ages spanned roughly 18 to 90 years. Participants' reported clinical history set cohort assignment. Either two negative PCRs, clearance, or symptom resolution qualified Cohort 3 donors as recovered. The chain joins TRBV19 to TRBJ1-1, with 8 bases aligning to TRBD1. What was sequenced was PBMCs or T cells enriched from blood (not recorded which). This receptor was obtained from a woman between 25 and 40 years old who had recovered from COVID-19. The CDR3 sequence is CASSIHTGGRDEAFF. The CDR3 region has the DNA TGTGCCAGTAGTATTCATACAGGGGGTCGAGATGAAGCTTTCTTT.